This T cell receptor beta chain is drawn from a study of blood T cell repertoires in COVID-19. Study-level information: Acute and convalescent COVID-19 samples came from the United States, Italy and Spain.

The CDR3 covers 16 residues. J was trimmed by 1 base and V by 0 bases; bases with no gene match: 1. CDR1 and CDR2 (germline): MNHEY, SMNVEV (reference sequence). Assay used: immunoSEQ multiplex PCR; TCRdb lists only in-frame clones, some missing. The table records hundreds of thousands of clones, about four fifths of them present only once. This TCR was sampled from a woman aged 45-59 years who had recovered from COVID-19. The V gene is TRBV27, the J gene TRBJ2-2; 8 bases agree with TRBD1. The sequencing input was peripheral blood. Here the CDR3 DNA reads TGTGCCAGCAGTTTATCAGGACAGGGGAACACCGGGGAGCTGTTTTTT. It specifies CASSLSGQGNTGELFF.